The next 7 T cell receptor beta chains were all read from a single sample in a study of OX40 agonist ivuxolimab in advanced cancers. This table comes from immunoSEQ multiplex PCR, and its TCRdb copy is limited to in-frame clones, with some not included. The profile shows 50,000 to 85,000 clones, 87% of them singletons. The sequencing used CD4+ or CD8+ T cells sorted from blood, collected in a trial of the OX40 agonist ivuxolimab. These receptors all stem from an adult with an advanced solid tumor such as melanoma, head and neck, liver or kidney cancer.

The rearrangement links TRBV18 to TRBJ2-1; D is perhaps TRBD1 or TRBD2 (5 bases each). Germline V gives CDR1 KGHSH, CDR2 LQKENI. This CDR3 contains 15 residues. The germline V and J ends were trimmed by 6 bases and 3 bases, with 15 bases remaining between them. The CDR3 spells CASSPKAGSYNEQFF. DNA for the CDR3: TGTGCCAGCTCGCCGAAGGCAGGGAGCTACAATGAGCAGTTCTTC.

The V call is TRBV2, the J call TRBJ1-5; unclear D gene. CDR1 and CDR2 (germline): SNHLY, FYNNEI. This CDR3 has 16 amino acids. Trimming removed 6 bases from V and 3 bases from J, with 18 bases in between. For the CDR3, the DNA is TGTGCCAGCAGCGCCCTACTGGCCGGTTCCAATCAGCCCCAGCATTTT. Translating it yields CASSALLAGSNQPQHF. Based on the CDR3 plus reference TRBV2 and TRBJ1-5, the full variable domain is EPEVTQTPSHQVTQMGQEVILRCVPISNHLYFYWYRQILGQKVEFLVSFYNNEISEKSEIFDDQFSVERPDGSNFTLKIRSTKLEDSAMYFCASSALLAGSNQPQHFGDGTRLSIL.

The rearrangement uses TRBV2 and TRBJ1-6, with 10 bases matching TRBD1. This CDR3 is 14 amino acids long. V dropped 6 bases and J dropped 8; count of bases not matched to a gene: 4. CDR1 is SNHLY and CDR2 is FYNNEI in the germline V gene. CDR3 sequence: CASRRQGADSPLHF. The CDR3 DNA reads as TGTGCCAGCAGGCGACAGGGGGCGGATTCACCCCTCCACTTT.

The CDR3: CASSPRTGFIMSSGANVLTF. For the CDR3, the DNA is TGTGCCAGTAGTCCCCGGACAGGGTTCATCATGAGCTCTGGGGCCAACGTCCTGACTTTC. The V call is TRBV19, the J call TRBJ2-6, with 8 bases fitting TRBD1. The CDR3 sequence is 20 residues long. V dropped 5 bases and J dropped 0; count of bases not matched to a gene: 15. Germline V gene sequence: CDR1 LNHDA, CDR2 SQIVND (reference sequence).

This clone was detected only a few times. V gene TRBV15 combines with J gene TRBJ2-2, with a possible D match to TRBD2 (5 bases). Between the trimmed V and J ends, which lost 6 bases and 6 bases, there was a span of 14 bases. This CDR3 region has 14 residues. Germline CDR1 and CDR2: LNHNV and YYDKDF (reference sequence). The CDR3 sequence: CATRSGIAAGELFF. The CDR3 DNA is TGTGCCACCAGGTCGGGAATTGCTGCCGGGGAGCTGTTTTTT.

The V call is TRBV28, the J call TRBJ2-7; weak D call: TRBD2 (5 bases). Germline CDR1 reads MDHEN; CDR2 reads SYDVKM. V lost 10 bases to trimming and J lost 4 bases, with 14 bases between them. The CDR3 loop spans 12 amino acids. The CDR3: CATSGATYEQYF. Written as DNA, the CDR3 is TGTGCCACAAGCGGAGCTACTTACGAGCAGTACTTC.

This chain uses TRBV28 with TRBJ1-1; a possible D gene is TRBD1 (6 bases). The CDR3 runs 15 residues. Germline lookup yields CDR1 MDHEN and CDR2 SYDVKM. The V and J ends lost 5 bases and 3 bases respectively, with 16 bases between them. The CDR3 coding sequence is TGTGCCAGCAGTGCCAATCTACAGGGATACACTGAAGCTTTCTTT. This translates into CASSANLQGYTEAFF.